A selection of T cell receptor beta chains follows, all from one sample in a study of early T cells in non-severe SARS-CoV-2 infection. TCRdb processed the 5' RACE reads anew with MiXCR; each CDR3 protein has one entry. There are about 77,000 distinct CDR3 sequences in the sample; about 16% occur only once, and approximately 2.9% lies in the top ten. Sequencing was done on a sample of whole blood. The source is an adult who was a healthcare worker with PCR-confirmed SARS-CoV-2 infection or an uninfected control (not recorded which). CDR3s include the opening cysteine and the closing phenylalanine or tryptophan. A D gene is named only where the DNA matches it firmly. The listing skips clone size in some rows; elsewhere it reads once, few, many or a size class.

abundance: NA; d_gene: NA; v_gene: TRBV7-3; CDR3aa: CASSQDNQYEQYF
abundance: few; d_gene: NA; v_gene: TRBV20-1; CDR3aa: CSARLRGTTDTQYF
abundance: few; d_gene: TRBD2; v_gene: TRBV6-4; CDR3aa: CASSSGGPTDTQYF
abundance: NA; d_gene: NA; v_gene: TRBV7-9; CDR3aa: CASSFSEVTMSTDTQYF
abundance: few; d_gene: NA; v_gene: TRBV3-1; CDR3aa: CASSRIPTASSGNTIYF
abundance: NA; d_gene: NA; v_gene: TRBV7-2; CDR3aa: CASSLQAQREKNEQFF
abundance: NA; d_gene: NA; v_gene: TRBV20-1; CDR3aa: CSARVAGGLYGYTF
abundance: few; d_gene: NA; v_gene: TRBV27; CDR3aa: CASSSSDQETQYF
abundance: NA; d_gene: TRBD1; v_gene: TRBV20-1; CDR3aa: CSAVRGNYGYTF
abundance: NA; d_gene: NA; v_gene: TRBV29-1; CDR3aa: CSVDDRRNTGELFF
abundance: NA; d_gene: NA; v_gene: TRBV3-1; CDR3aa: CASSPRESNEQFF
abundance: few; d_gene: TRBD1; v_gene: TRBV5-4; CDR3aa: CASSPTGAGNTIYF
abundance: few; d_gene: NA; v_gene: TRBV28; CDR3aa: CASSLTVSSYNSPLHF
abundance: NA; d_gene: NA; v_gene: TRBV5-1; CDR3aa: CASSLNGLNYEQYF